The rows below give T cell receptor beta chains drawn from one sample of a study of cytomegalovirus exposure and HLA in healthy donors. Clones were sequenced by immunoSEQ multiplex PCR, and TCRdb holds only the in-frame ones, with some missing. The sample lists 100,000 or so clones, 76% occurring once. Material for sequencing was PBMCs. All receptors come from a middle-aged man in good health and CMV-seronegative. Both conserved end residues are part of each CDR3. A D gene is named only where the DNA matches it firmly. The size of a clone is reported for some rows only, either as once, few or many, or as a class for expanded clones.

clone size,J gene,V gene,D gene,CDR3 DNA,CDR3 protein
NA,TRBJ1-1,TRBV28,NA,TGTGCCAGCAGTTCGCCCCAGGGAGGGAACACTGAAGCTTTCTTT,CASSSPQGGNTEAFF
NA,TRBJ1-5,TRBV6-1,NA,TGTGCCAACGGACAGTATAGCAATCAGCCCCAGCATTTT,CANGQYSNQPQHF
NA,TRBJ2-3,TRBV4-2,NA,TGTGCCAGCAGCCAATGGGGGGGGCGGGGTGGCCGGAATACGCAGTATTTT,CASSQWGGRGGRNTQYF
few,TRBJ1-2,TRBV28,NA,TGTGCCAGCCACCGAGACATGAACTATGGCTACACCTTC,CASHRDMNYGYTF
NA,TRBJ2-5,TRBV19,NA,TGTGCCAGTAGTAACAGACCCCTACTCCAAGAGACCCAGTACTTC,CASSNRPLLQETQYF
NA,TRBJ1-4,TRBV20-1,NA,TGCAGTGGACAGCACAATGAAAAACTGTTTTTT,CSGQHNEKLFF
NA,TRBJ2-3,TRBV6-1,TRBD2,TGTGCCAGCAGTGAAGCCAGACTAGCGGGGGCGGGAGATACGCAGTATTTT,CASSEARLAGAGDTQYF
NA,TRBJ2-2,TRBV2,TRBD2,TGTGCCAGCACTACGGGGCTAGCGGGGGGGCGAACCGGGGAGCTGTTTTTT,CASTTGLAGGRTGELFF
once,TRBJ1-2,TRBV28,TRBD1,TGTGCCAGCACCGACTCGAGGGGGCGCCACTATGGCTACACCTTC,CASTDSRGRHYGYTF
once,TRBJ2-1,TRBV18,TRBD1,TGTGCCAGCTCAAGAGCCAGGGGGTTGGATGAGCAGTTCTTC,CASSRARGLDEQFF
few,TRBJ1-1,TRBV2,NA,TGTGCCAGCAGCGGAGACCCAACTAGAGCTTTCTTT,CASSGDPTRAFF
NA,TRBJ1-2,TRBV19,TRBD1,TGTGCCACGACGGTCACAGGGGGCGGTTATGGCTACACCTTC,CATTVTGGGYGYTF
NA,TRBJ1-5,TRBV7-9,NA,TGTGCCAGCAGCCAGGGGCAGGGCAATCAGCCCCAGCATTTT,CASSQGQGNQPQHF
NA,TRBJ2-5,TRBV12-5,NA,TGTGCTAGTGGACCAACAGGGAGGGGAGAGACCCAGTACTTC,CASGPTGRGETQYF
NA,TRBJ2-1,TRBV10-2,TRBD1,TGCGCCAGCAGTGAACAGGGGGCGCGTAATGAGCAGTTCTTC,CASSEQGARNEQFF
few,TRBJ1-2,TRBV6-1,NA,TGTGCCAGCAGTTTTGGGGGCTTGGATTATGGCTACACCTTC,CASSFGGLDYGYTF
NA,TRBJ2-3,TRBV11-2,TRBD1,TGTGCCAGCAGCTTAGGGACAGGGACCTACACAGATACGCAGTATTTT,CASSLGTGTYTDTQYF
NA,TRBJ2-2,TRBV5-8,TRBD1,TGTGCCAGCAGCAGGGGACAGGTCGCGAACACCGGGGAGCTGTTTTTT,CASSRGQVANTGELFF
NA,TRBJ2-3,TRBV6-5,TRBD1,TGTGCCAGCAGGAACAGGGGGCTAACAGATACGCAGTATTTT,CASRNRGLTDTQYF
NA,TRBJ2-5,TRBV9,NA,TGTGCCAGCAGCGCCGGGACGGGGGGCGTTCAAGAGACCCAGTACTTC,CASSAGTGGVQETQYF
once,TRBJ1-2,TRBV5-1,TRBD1,TGCGCCAGCAGTCAAGGACAGGAGGGTGGCTACACCTTC,CASSQGQEGGYTF
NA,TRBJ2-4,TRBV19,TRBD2,TGTGCCAGTAGTCCCCGCGGGGGGGCCAAAAACATTCAGTACTTC,CASSPRGGAKNIQYF
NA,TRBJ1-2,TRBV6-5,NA,TGTGCCAGCAGTTTTACGGGGGGATTTGGCTACACCTTC,CASSFTGGFGYTF
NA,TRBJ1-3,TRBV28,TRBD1,TGTGCCAGCGGAGAAACAGGGGGCTCCGGAAACACCATATATTTT,CASGETGGSGNTIYF
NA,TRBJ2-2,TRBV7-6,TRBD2,TGTGCCAGCAGCTTGGGCGGGGGCACCGGGGAGCTGTTTTTT,CASSLGGGTGELFF
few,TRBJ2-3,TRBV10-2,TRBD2,TGCGCCAGCAGTGAGCCCGCGGGAGGGACTAGGGATTTCTCAGATACGCAGTATTTT,CASSEPAGGTRDFSDTQYF
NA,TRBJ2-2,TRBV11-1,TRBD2,TGTGCCAGCAGCCTACGGGAGGGTACCGGGGAGCTGTTTTTT,CASSLREGTGELFF
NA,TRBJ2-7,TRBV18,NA,TGTGCCAGCTCATCTTGGACTAGGGGGGGGTCCTACGAGCAGTACTTC,CASSSWTRGGSYEQYF
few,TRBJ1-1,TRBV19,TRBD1,TGTGCCAGTAGAACGACAGGGGGGGGGCATTTAAACACTGAAGCTTTCTTT,CASRTTGGGHLNTEAFF
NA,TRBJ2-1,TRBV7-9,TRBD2,TGTGCCAGCAGCTTGGCTAGCGGGGGGGCGTTTGAGCAGTTCTTC,CASSLASGGAFEQFF
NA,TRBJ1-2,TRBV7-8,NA,TGTGCCAGCAGCTTAGACAGAGTTAACTATGGCTACACCTTC,CASSLDRVNYGYTF
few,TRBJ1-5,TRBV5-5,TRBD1,TGTGCCAGCAGCGGGGCCGGGACAGTCAATCAGCCCCAGCATTTT,CASSGAGTVNQPQHF
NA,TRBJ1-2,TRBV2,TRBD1,TGTGCCAGCAGACAGGGGGGTAACTATGGCTACACCTTC,CASRQGGNYGYTF
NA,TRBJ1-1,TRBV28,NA,TGTGCCAGCAGTTTTCCAGCGGGTATGAACACTGAAGCTTTCTTT,CASSFPAGMNTEAFF
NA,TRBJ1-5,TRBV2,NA,TGTGCCAGCAGTCCAATACAACGCAATCAGCCCCAGCATTTT,CASSPIQRNQPQHF
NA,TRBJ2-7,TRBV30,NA,TGTGCCTGGAGTGGGGCCTCAGGCAGGGGATCCTACGAGCAGTACTTC,CAWSGASGRGSYEQYF
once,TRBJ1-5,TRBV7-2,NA,TGTGCCAGCAGCTTGCAGAGGGATCAGCCCCAGCATTTT,CASSLQRDQPQHF
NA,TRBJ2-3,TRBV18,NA,TGTGCCAGCTCACCCCGGGGGACTAGCACAGATACGCAGTATTTT,CASSPRGTSTDTQYF
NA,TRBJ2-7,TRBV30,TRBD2,TGTGCCTGGAGGAGCGGGGGACCCCTCTACGAGCAGTACTTC,CAWRSGGPLYEQYF
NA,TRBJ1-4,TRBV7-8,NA,TGTGCCAGCAGCTTAGCCCCACAGGGAGATGAAAAACTGTTTTTT,CASSLAPQGDEKLFF
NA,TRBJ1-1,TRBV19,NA,TGTGCCTCCCAGCGGGGGACCCTGAACACTGAAGCTTTCTTT,CASQRGTLNTEAFF
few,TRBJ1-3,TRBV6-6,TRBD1,TGTGCCAGCAGCTCGACAGGGTACAGTGCTGGAAACACCATATATTTT,CASSSTGYSAGNTIYF
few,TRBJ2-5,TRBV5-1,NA,TGCGCCAGCAGCTTTACCTTGGGGCCACCTCAAGAGACCCAGTACTTC,CASSFTLGPPQETQYF
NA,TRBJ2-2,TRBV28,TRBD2,TGTGCCAGCAGTTTCCCCCTAGCGGGGTCCGGGGAGCTGTTTTTT,CASSFPLAGSGELFF
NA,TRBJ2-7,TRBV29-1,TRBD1,TGCAGCGTTGTCGCCGGGACAGACTACGAGCAGTACTTC,CSVVAGTDYEQYF